This entry concerns a single TCR beta chain. Its antigen is undetermined. The sample belongs to a study of cytomegalovirus exposure and HLA in healthy donors. Study-wide points: The investigators catalogued 164 TCR beta chains as cytomegalovirus-associated.

The PCR contained 60 Vbeta and 13 Jbeta primers. Measured with immunoSEQ multiplex PCR; TCRdb has only the in-frame clones, and not every one. Of roughly 180,000 clones listed, about three quarters were seen once; the top ten hold approximately 2.3%. The CDR3 runs 15 residues. V was cut by 4 bases and J by 2 bases, with 14 bases left in between. Germline-derived CDR1 and CDR2 are SNHLY and FYNNEI. The chain employs TRBV2 and TRBJ1-2; TRBD1 is a possible D gene (5 bases). The source is a female donor in good health and CMV-seronegative. Material for sequencing was PBMCs. This CDR3 is CASSVLETANYGYTF. The CDR3 coding sequence is TGTGCCAGCAGTGTCCTCGAGACAGCGAACTATGGCTACACCTTC. Together with reference TRBV2 and TRBJ1-2, the CDR3 gives the full variable domain: EPEVTQTPSHQVTQMGQEVILRCVPISNHLYFYWYRQILGQKVEFLVSFYNNEISEKSEIFDDQFSVERPDGSNFTLKIRSTKLEDSAMYFCASSVLETANYGYTFGSGTRLTVV.